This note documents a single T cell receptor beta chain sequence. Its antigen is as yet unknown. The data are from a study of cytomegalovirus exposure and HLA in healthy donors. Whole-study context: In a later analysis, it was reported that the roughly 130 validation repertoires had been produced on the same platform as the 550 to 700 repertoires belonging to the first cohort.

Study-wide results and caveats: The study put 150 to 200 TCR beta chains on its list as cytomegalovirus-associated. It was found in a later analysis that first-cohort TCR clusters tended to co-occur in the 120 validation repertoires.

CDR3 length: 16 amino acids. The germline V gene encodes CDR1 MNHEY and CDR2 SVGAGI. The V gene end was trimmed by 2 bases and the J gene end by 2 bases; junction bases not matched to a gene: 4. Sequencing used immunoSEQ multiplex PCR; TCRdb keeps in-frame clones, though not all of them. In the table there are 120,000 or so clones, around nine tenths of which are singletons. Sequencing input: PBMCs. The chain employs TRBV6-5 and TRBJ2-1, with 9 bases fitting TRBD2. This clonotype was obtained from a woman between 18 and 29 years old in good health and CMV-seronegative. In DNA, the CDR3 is TGTGCCAGCAGTTACCTATCTAGCGGGGCCTACAATGAGCAGTTCTTC. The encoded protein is CASSYLSSGAYNEQFF.